These 28 T cell receptor beta chains originate from one sample sequenced in a study of blood T cell repertoires in COVID-19. TCRdb keeps only in-frame clones here, not all; method: immunoSEQ multiplex PCR. The sample lists hundreds of thousands of clones; about 87% were seen once. Sequences were obtained from PBMCs or T cells enriched from blood (not recorded which). Receptors were obtained from a woman aged 50 to 60 who had recovered from COVID-19.

This sequence joins TRBV29-1 and TRBJ1-1; D unclear. CDR3 size: 15 residues. Trimming cost V 4 bases and J 0 bases, with 15 bases left between them. Germline V lookup: CDR1 SQVTM, CDR2 ANQGSEA. The CDR3 DNA follows: TGCAGCGTTGTTTGGGAGGCGGTACTGAACACTGAAGCTTTCTTT. Its protein is CSVVWEAVLNTEAFF. Using reference TRBV29-1 and TRBJ1-1 for the parts outside the CDR3, the full variable domain is SAVISQKPSRDICQRGTSLTIQCQVDSQVTMMFWYRQQPGQSLTLIATANQGSEATYESGFVIDKFPISRPNLTFSTLTVSNMSPEDSSIYLCSVVWEAVLNTEAFFGQGTRLTVV.

The J gene is TRBJ1-2, the V gene TRBV2, with TRBD1 matching 8 bases. Germline-derived CDR1 and CDR2 are SNHLY and FYNNEI. The CDR3 has 13 residues. V was clipped by 7 bases and J by 2 bases; unmatched bases: 3. CDR3 DNA: TGTGCCAGCACCAGGACAGGGAACTATGGCTACACCTTC. This gives the protein CASTRTGNYGYTF.

V is TRBV7-9 and J is TRBJ2-5; 7 nucleotides align to TRBD1. From germline, CDR1 is SEHNR and CDR2 FQNEAQ (reference sequence). The V segment lost 5 bases and the J segment 5 bases; nucleotides outside the gene matches: 11. CDR3 length equals 15 residues. The CDR3 sequence is CASSTREGGPETQYF. The DNA of the CDR3 is TGTGCCAGCAGCACCCGCGAAGGGGGCCCTGAGACCCAGTACTTC.

This clone has just one count. This chain's CDR3 is CASRRPGQALTHPSGNTIYF. The CDR3 nucleotides read TGTGCCAGCCGCCGTCCGGGACAAGCACTCACCCACCCCTCTGGAAACACCATATATTTT. The chain couples TRBV6-2 or TRBV6-3 to TRBJ1-3; the D gene is possibly TRBD1 (6 bases). The CDR3 runs 20 residues. The V end lost 8 bases, the J end lost 0 bases, and 29 bases lay between the germline ends. Germline assignment: CDR1 MNHEY and CDR2 SVGEGT.

This clone was seen just once. The chain has TRBV10-1 and TRBJ2-5; TRBD1 matches at 12 bases. Germline V gene sequence: CDR1 WNHNN, CDR2 SYGVQD (reference sequence). V shed 10 bases, J shed 5 bases, and the junction held 8 bases outside the gene matches. This CDR3 is 14 amino acids long. The CDR3 DNA reads TGCGCCATTCCGGGACAGGGGGCTTTGGAGACCCAGTACTTC. Translating it yields CAIPGQGALETQYF.

The rearrangement links TRBV30 to TRBJ2-1; 9 bases match TRBD1. Germline V gives CDR1 GTSNPN, CDR2 SVGIG (reference sequence). With V trimmed by 3 bases and J by 8 bases, 8 bases remained unmatched. The CDR3 runs 14 residues. The DNA of the CDR3 is TGTGCCTGGAGCCTCCGGGACAGGGCCGATGAGCAGTTCTTC. Translating gives CAWSLRDRADEQFF.

The CDR3 here is CASSSWTSGVVWNEQFF. As DNA, the CDR3 is TGTGCCAGCAGCTCCTGGACTAGCGGGGTGGTTTGGAATGAGCAGTTCTTC. This sequence joins TRBV5-6 and TRBJ2-1; 12 nucleotides line up with TRBD2. Germline CDR1 and CDR2: SGHDT and YYEEEE. J was trimmed by 7 bases and V by 3 bases; bases with no gene match: 11. CDR3 length equals 17 residues.

The V and J genes are TRBV7-9 and TRBJ2-7, with unresolved D. The CDR3 extends over 13 amino acids. V lost 5 bases and J lost 4, with 12 bases in between. Germline loops: CDR1 SEHNR, CDR2 FQNEAQ (reference sequence). CDR3 nucleotides: TGTGCCAGCAGCCCAGAGGCCTTTTACGAGCAGTACTTC. Protein: CASSPEAFYEQYF.

This chain joins TRBV7-9 and TRBJ1-2; D might be TRBD1 (6 bases). Germline CDR1 is SEHNR and CDR2 is FQNEAQ (reference sequence). The V and J ends lost 4 bases and 6 bases respectively, with 15 bases between them. CDR3 length: 14 amino acids. CDR3 DNA sequence: TGTGCCAGCAGCTCGTGGCGCAGGGGCGATGGCTACACCTTC. Residues: CASSSWRRGDGYTF.

This chain links TRBV5-8 with TRBJ1-1, with 8 bases lining up with TRBD1. There are 15 residues in the CDR3. Germline V gives CDR1 SGHTS, CDR2 YDEGEE. V was clipped by 3 bases and J by 4 bases; unmatched bases: 8. Here the CDR3 DNA reads TGTGCCAGCAGCTCGTACAGGGGGAGGTTCACTGAAGCTTTCTTT. It encodes CASSSYRGRFTEAFF.

A word on this clone: Additional DNA sequences in this sample encode the identical CDR3. The chain is built from TRBV5-5 and TRBJ2-7; 10 positions agree with TRBD1. The CDR3 is 16 amino acids. In germline, CDR1 is SGHKS, CDR2 YYEKEE (reference sequence). Trimming cost V 0 bases and J 3 bases; bases outside gene matches: 6. CDR3: CASSLGADRGIYEQYF. The CDR3 DNA sequence: TGTGCCAGCAGCTTGGGGGCGGACAGGGGGATCTACGAGCAGTACTTC.

The chain recombines TRBV5-1 with TRBJ1-1, with TRBD1 matching 9 bases. Looked up from germline, CDR1 is SGHRS and CDR2 is YFSETQ. This CDR3 has 14 residues. V gave up 4 bases and J gave up 6 bases; unmatched junction bases: 7. The CDR3 DNA reads as TGCGCCAGCAGCACACAGGGGGCAACCGCTGAAGCTTTCTTT. Amino acids: CASSTQGATAEAFF.

This clone showed up just once. The chain carries TRBV4-3 and TRBJ1-1; 10 bases match TRBD1. Trimming cost V 1 base and J 5 bases; bases outside gene matches: 7. This CDR3 has 16 amino acids. The germline V gene has CDR1 LGHNA and CDR2 YSLEER. This CDR3 reads CASSQAFGTGVTEAFF. The CDR3 coding sequence is TGCGCCAGCAGCCAAGCGTTCGGGACAGGGGTGACTGAAGCTTTCTTT.

This chain links TRBV27 with TRBJ1-4; 7 positions agree with TRBD1. Losses at the gene ends were 8 bases for V and 5 bases for J; bases not matched to a gene: 5. Germline V lookup: CDR1 MNHEY, CDR2 SMNVEV (reference sequence). This CDR3 has 13 residues. The CDR3 protein is CASRTGKNEKLFF. The CDR3 DNA follows: TGTGCCAGCCGGACAGGCAAGAATGAAAAACTGTTTTTT.

The chain joins TRBV18 to TRBJ2-2; D unresolved. V shed 5 bases and J shed 5 bases, with 12 bases lying between them. Germline-derived CDR1 and CDR2 are KGHSH and LQKENI. The CDR3 runs to 14 residues. CDR3 bases: TGTGCCAGCTCATTACCAATTCAGACCGGGGAGCTGTTTTTT. Its protein product is CASSLPIQTGELFF.

V usage is TRBV7-2 and J usage is TRBJ1-1; D gene unclear. CDR1 is SGHTA and CDR2 is FQGNSA in the germline V gene. The CDR3 loop spans 16 amino acids. The V and J ends lost 1 base and 0 bases respectively, with 12 bases between them. CDR3: CASSLGNGELNTEAFF. CDR3 nucleotide sequence: TGTGCCAGCAGCTTAGGCAATGGGGAGTTGAACACTGAAGCTTTCTTT.

CDR3 in amino acids: CASSFTTNSYEQYF. For the CDR3, the DNA is TGCGCCAGCAGTTTTACTACCAACTCCTACGAGCAGTACTTC. The V call is TRBV5-1, the J call TRBJ2-7; D not resolved. CDR3 size: 14 residues. From germline, CDR1 is SGHRS and CDR2 YFSETQ. V lost 5 bases and J 0 bases, leaving 12 bases between the germline ends.

V is TRBV4-2 and J is TRBJ2-5, with TRBD2 as a possible D gene (5 bases). Trimming shortened V by 4 bases and J by 5 bases, and 14 bases separated the two germline ends. The length of the CDR3 is 14 residues. The germline gives CDR1 LGHNA, CDR2 YNFKEQ. In DNA, the CDR3 is TGTGCCAGCAGCCTTGAAGTCTCGGGGGAGACCCAGTACTTC. Its translation is CASSLEVSGETQYF.

J is TRBJ1-2 and V is TRBV6-1, with TRBD1 matching 7 bases. Trimming took 1 base from V and 4 from J; bases not matched to a gene: 9. Germline CDR1 MNHNS, CDR2 SASEGT. CDR3 size: 16 residues. This CDR3 is CASSEGQGGVAYGYTF. The CDR3 nucleotides are TGTGCCAGCAGTGAAGGGCAGGGGGGAGTGGCCTATGGCTACACCTTC.

Details on this clone: The same CDR3 also results from other DNA sequences found in this sample. The chain has TRBV12-3 or TRBV12-4 and TRBJ1-2; D is ambiguous. The CDR3 has 10 residues. With 8 bases removed from V and 4 bases from J, the gap between germline ends came to 5 bases. DNA for the CDR3: TGTGCCAGCGGCAGCTATGGCTACACCTTC. It codes for CASGSYGYTF.

The V gene is TRBV6-5, the J gene TRBJ1-1; D is uncertain. Trimming cost V 0 bases and J 7 bases, with 12 bases left between them. The V gene's germline CDR1 is MNHEY and CDR2 SVGAGI. The CDR3 runs to 14 residues. The CDR3 loop reads CASSYSDGLFEAFF. CDR3 DNA: TGTGCCAGCAGTTACTCGGACGGACTCTTTGAAGCTTTCTTT.

DNA for the CDR3: TGTGCCAGCTATACTCCGAGGCAGACCAGTGGGACGCAGTATTTT. This codes for CASYTPRQTSGTQYF. V usage is TRBV28 and J usage is TRBJ2-3; D uncertain. CDR3 length equals 15 residues. Germline V lookup: CDR1 MDHEN, CDR2 SYDVKM. V gave up 8 bases and J gave up 9 bases, with 24 bases separating them.

The V call is TRBV7-2, the J call TRBJ2-1, with 14 bases matching TRBD2. This CDR3 is built from 16 residues. From germline, CDR1 is SGHTA and CDR2 FQGNSA. The V and J ends lost 5 bases and 3 bases, in that order; junction bases with no gene match: 3. In DNA form, the CDR3 reads TGTGCCAGCAGCCTTGGGACTAGCGGGGGCTACAATGAGCAGTTCTTC. This gives the protein CASSLGTSGGYNEQFF.

The genes are TRBV6-4 and TRBJ2-2; TRBD2 agrees at 8 bases. Germline trimming cut 4 bases from V and 7 bases from J; bases unmatched to any gene: 11. This CDR3 comprises 16 residues. Germline V lookup: CDR1 MRHNA, CDR2 SNTAGT. DNA for the CDR3: TGTGCCAGCAGTGTTAGCGGGACCACGGCAGGCGGGGAGCTGTTTTTT. Its protein is CASSVSGTTAGGELFF.

J is TRBJ1-5 and V is TRBV12-3 or TRBV12-4, with a possible D match to TRBD1 (6 bases). The CDR3 is 13 amino acids. Trimming removed 3 bases from V and 8 bases from J, with 11 bases in between. CDR3 bases: TGTGCCAGCAGTTTCACCAGGACAGAGCCCCAGCATTTT. Protein product: CASSFTRTEPQHF.

The genes are TRBV9 and TRBJ2-1; 10 bases line up with TRBD2. The CDR3 runs to 16 residues. With 4 bases clipped from V and 5 bases from J, the junction kept 9 bases outside the gene matches. CDR1 is SGDLS, CDR2 YYNGEE, per germline. This CDR3 reads CASSPRAGGPDNEQFF. The DNA of the CDR3 is TGTGCCAGCAGCCCGCGAGCGGGAGGGCCAGACAATGAGCAGTTCTTC. Using reference TRBV9 and TRBJ2-1 for the parts outside the CDR3, the full variable domain is DSGVTQTPKHLITATGQRVTLRCSPRSGDLSVYWYQQSLDQGLQFLIQYYNGEERAKGNILERFSAQQFPDLHSELNLSSLELGDSALYFCASSPRAGGPDNEQFFGPGTRLTVL.

The CDR3 loop reads CASRAGLAASYEQYF. Here the CDR3 DNA reads TGTGCCAGCAGGGCGGGACTAGCGGCATCCTACGAGCAGTACTTC. The chain employs TRBV28 and TRBJ2-7; TRBD2 aligns across 11 bases. Germline CDR1 MDHEN, CDR2 SYDVKM. The CDR3 extends over 15 amino acids. V shed 6 bases and J 1 base; nucleotides not matched to a gene: 5.

This clone was recorded once. The rearrangement links TRBV11-2 to TRBJ2-1, with 13 bases lining up with TRBD2. The germline gives CDR1 SGHAT, CDR2 FQNNGV. CDR3 length equals 16 residues. V shed 4 bases, J shed 10 bases, and the junction held 10 bases outside the gene matches. The DNA for the CDR3 is TGTGCCAGCAGCTACCGACTAGCGGGAGGTACTGGAGAGCAGTTCTTC. This encodes CASSYRLAGGTGEQFF.